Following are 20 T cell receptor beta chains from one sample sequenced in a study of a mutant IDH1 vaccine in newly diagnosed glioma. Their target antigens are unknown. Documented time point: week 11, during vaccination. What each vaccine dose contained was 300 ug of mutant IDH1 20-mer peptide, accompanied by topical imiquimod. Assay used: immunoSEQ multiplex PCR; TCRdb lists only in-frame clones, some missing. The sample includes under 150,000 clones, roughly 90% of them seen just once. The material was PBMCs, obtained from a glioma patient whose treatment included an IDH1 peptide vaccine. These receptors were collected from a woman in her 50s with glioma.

CDR3: CASSTREEGEKLFF. In nucleotides, the CDR3 is TGTGCCAGCAGTACAAGGGAGGAAGGAGAAAAACTGTTTTTT. The rearrangement links TRBV27 to TRBJ1-4; D gene ambiguous. This CDR3 has 14 residues. Between the trimmed V and J ends, which lost 5 bases and 8 bases, there was a span of 15 bases. Germline assignment: CDR1 MNHEY and CDR2 SMNVEV (reference sequence).

The CDR3 DNA is TGTGCCAGCAGCCAAGAGCTCGGCAGTTCCTACGAGCAGTACTTC. It specifies CASSQELGSSYEQYF. This sequence joins TRBV14 and TRBJ2-7, with D unresolved. The CDR3 sequence is 15 residues long. Germline CDR1 reads SGHDN; CDR2 reads FVKESK. V was shortened by 0 bases and J by 1 base, with 10 bases between the two germline ends.

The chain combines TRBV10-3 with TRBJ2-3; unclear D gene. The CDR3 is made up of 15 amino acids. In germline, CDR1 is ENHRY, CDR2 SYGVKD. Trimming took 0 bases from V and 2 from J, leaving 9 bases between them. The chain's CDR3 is CAISESGSFTDTQYF. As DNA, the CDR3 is TGTGCCATCAGTGAGTCCGGCAGTTTCACAGATACGCAGTATTTT.

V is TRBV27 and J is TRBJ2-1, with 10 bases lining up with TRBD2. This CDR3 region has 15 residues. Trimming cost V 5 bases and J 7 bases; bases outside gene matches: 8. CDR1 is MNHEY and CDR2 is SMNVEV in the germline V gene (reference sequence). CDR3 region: CASSGAGGPRNEQFF. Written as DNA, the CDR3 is TGTGCCAGCAGTGGAGCGGGAGGGCCGAGGAATGAGCAGTTCTTC.

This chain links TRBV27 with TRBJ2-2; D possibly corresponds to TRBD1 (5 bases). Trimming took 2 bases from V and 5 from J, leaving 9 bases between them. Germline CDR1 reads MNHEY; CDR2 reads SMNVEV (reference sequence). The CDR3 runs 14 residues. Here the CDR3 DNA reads TGTGCCAGCAGTTTAAGGGGTCGAACCGGGGAGCTGTTTTTT. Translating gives CASSLRGRTGELFF.

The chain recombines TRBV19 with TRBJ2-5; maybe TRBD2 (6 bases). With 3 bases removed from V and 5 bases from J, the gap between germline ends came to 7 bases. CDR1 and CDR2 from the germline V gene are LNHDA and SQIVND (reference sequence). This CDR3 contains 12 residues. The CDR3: CASSMGRETQYF. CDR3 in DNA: TGTGCCAGTAGTATGGGGAGGGAGACCCAGTACTTC.

DNA of the CDR3: TGTGCCAGCAGCGTAACTCCTAGTAACACTGAAGCTTTCTTT. Its translation: CASSVTPSNTEAFF. This chain links TRBV9 with TRBJ1-1; D unclear. V lost 1 base to trimming and J lost 2 bases, with 9 bases between them. This CDR3 is built from 14 residues. Germline V lookup: CDR1 SGDLS, CDR2 YYNGEE. Together with reference TRBV9 and TRBJ1-1, the CDR3 gives the full variable domain: DSGVTQTPKHLITATGQRVTLRCSPRSGDLSVYWYQQSLDQGLQFLIQYYNGEERAKGNILERFSAQQFPDLHSELNLSSLELGDSALYFCASSVTPSNTEAFFGQGTRLTVV.

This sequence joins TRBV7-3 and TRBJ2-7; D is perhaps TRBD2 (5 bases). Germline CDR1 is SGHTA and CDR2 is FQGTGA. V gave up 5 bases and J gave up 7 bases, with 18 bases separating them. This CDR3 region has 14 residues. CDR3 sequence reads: CASSRGMGMGEQYF. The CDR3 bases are TGTGCCAGCAGCAGAGGGATGGGGATGGGAGAGCAGTACTTC.

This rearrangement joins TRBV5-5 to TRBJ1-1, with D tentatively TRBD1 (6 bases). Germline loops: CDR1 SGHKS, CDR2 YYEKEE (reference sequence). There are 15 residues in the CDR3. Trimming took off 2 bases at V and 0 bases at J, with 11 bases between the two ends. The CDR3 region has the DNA TGTGCCAGCAGCTTCCGGACAGCTTTGAACACTGAAGCTTTCTTT. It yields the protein CASSFRTALNTEAFF.

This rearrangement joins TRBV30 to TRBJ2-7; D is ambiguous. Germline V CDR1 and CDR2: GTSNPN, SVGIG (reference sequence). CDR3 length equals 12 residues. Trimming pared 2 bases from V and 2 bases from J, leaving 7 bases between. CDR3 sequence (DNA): TGTGCCTGGAGTAGGGTGGCCTACGAGCAGTACTTC. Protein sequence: CAWSRVAYEQYF.

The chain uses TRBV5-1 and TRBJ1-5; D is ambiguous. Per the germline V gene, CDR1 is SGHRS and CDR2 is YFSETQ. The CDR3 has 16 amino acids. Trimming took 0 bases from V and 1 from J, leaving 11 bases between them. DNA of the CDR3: TGCGCCAGCAGCTTGGGACCACGGCAGAGCAATCAGCCCCAGCATTTT. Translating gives CASSLGPRQSNQPQHF.

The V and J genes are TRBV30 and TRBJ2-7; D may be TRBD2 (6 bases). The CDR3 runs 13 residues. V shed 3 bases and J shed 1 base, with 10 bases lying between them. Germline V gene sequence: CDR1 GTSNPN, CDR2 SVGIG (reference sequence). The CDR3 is CAWSPGGSYEQYF. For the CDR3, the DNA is TGTGCCTGGAGCCCCGGGGGATCCTACGAGCAGTACTTC.

The CDR3 coding sequence is TGTGCCAGCATCGGGCAGGGGCCAAACACCATATATTTT. It yields the protein CASIGQGPNTIYF. The rearrangement uses TRBV6-1 and TRBJ1-3; TRBD1 might be the D (6 bases). Germline V lookup: CDR1 MNHNS, CDR2 SASEGT. V was shortened by 7 bases and J by 6 bases, with 13 bases between the two germline ends. This CDR3 spans 13 amino acids.

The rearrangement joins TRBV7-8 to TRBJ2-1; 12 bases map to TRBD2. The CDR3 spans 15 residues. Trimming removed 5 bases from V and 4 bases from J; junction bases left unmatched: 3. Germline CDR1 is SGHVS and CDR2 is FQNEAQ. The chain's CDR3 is CASSPGTSGYNEQFF. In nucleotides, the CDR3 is TGTGCCAGCAGCCCCGGGACTAGCGGGTACAATGAGCAGTTCTTC.

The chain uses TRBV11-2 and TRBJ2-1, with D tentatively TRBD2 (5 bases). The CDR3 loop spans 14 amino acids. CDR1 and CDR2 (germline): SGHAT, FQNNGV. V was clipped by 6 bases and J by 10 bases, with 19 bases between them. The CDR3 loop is CASSLDSKSSEQFF. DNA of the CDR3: TGTGCCAGCAGTCTGGACTCCAAGTCCTCGGAGCAGTTCTTC.

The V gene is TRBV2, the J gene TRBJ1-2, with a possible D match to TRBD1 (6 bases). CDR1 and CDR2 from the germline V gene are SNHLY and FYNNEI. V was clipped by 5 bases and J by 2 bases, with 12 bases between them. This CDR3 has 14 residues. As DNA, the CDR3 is TGTGCCAGCAGTCGGAGGCAGGGGAACTATGGCTACACCTTC. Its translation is CASSRRQGNYGYTF.

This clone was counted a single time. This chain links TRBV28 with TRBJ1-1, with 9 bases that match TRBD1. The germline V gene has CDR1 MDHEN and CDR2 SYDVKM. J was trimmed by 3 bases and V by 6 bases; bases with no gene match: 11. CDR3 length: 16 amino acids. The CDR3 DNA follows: TGTGCCAGCAGCTCCGGGACAGGGCTAGGAGACACTGAAGCTTTCTTT. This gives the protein CASSSGTGLGDTEAFF. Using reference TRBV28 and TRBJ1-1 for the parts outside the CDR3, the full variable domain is DVKVTQSSRYLVKRTGEKVFLECVQDMDHENMFWYRQDPGLGLRLIYFSYDVKMKEKGDIPEGYSVSREKKERFSLILESASTNQTSMYLCASSSGTGLGDTEAFFGQGTRLTVV.

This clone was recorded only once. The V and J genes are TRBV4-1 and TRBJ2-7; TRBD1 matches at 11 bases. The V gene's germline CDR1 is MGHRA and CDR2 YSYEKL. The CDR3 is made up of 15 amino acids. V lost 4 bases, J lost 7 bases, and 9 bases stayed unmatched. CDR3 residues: CASSLQGQGAGEQYF. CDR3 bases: TGCGCCAGCAGCCTACAAGGACAGGGGGCTGGGGAGCAGTACTTC.

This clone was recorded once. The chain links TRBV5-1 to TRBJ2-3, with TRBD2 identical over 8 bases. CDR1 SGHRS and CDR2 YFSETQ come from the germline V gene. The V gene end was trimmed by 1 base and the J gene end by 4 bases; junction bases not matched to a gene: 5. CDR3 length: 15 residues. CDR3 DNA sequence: TGCGCCAGCAGCTTGACGGGAGGGATTCCAGATACGCAGTATTTT. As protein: CASSLTGGIPDTQYF.

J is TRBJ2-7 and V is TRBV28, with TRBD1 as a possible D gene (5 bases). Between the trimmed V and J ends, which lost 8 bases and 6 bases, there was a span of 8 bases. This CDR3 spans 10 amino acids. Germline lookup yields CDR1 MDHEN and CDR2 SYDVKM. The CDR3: CASGAAEQYF. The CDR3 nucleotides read TGTGCCAGCGGGGCGGCCGAGCAGTACTTC.